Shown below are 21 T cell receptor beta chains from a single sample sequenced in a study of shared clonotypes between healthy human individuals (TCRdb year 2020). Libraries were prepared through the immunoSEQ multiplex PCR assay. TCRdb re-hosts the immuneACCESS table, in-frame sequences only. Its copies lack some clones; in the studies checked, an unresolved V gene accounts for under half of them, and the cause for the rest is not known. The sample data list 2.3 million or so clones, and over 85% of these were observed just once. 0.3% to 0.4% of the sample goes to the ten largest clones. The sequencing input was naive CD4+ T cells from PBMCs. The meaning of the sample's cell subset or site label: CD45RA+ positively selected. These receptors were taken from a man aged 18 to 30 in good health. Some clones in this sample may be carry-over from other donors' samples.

CDR3 amino acids: CASSSQTGFAYNEQFF. As DNA, the CDR3 is TGTGCCAGCAGCTCTCAGACAGGGTTTGCCTACAATGAGCAGTTCTTC. V is TRBV7-3 and J is TRBJ2-1; TRBD1 agrees at 7 bases. This CDR3 region has 16 residues. Germline-derived CDR1 and CDR2 are SGHTA and FQGTGA. Unmatched junction bases numbered 8, after V lost 4 bases and J lost 2 bases.

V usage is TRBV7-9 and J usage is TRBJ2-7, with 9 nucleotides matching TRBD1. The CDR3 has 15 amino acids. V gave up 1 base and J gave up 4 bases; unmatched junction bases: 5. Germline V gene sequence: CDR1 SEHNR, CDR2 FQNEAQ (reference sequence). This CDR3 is CASSLGQGVKYEQYF. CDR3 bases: TGTGCCAGCAGCTTAGGACAGGGGGTTAAGTACGAGCAGTACTTC.

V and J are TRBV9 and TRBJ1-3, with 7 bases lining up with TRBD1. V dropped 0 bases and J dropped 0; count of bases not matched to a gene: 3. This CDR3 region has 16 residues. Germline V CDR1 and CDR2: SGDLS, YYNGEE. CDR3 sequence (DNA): TGTGCCAGCAGCGTAGTGGGACAGCCCTCTGGAAACACCATATATTTT. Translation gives CASSVVGQPSGNTIYF.

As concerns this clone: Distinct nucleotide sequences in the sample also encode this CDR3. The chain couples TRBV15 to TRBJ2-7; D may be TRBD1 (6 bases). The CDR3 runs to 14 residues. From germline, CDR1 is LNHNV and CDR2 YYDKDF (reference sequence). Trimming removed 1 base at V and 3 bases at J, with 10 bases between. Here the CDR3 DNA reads TGTGCCACCAGCAGAGGGGGCAGGGGCTACGAGCAGTACTTC. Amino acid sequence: CATSRGGRGYEQYF.

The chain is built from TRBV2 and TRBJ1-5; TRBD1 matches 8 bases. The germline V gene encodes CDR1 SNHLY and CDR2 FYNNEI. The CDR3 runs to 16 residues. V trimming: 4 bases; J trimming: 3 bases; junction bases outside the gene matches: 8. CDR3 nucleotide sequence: TGTGCCAGCAGTGCCTTATGGACAGGGCTCAATCAGCCCCAGCATTTT. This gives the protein CASSALWTGLNQPQHF.

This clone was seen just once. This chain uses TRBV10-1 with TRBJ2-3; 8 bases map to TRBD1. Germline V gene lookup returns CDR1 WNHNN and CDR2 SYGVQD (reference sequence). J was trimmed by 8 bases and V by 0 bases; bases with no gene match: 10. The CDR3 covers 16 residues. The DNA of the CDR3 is TGCGCCAGCAGTGAGTCGAGGGGACAGGTTAGGCTTACGCAGTATTTT. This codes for CASSESRGQVRLTQYF.

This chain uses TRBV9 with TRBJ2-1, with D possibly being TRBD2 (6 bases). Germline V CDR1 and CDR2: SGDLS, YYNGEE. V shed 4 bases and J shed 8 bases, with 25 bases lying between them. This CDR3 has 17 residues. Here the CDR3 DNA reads TGTGCCAGCAGCATGGGGGTTAGAAGGGAGGTGGTCGATGAGCAGTTCTTC. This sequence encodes CASSMGVRREVVDEQFF.

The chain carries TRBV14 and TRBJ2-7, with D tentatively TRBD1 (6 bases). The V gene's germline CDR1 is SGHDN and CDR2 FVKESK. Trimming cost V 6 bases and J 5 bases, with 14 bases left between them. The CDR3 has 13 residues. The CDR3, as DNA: TGTGCCAGCAGACGAGGACAGTACGACGAGCAGTACTTC. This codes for CASRRGQYDEQYF.

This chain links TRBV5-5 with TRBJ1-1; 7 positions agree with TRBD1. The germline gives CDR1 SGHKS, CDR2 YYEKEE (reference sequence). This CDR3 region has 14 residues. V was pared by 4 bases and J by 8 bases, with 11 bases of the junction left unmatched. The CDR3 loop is CASSLTGQSAEAFF. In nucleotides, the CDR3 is TGTGCCAGCAGCCTGACAGGGCAATCCGCGGAAGCTTTCTTT.

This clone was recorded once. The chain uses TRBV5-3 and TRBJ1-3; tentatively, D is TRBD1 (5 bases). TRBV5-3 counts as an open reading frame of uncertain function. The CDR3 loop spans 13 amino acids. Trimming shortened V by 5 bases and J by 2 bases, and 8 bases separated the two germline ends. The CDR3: CARRVGPGNTIYF. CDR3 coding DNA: TGTGCCAGAAGGGTGGGGCCTGGAAACACCATATATTTT.

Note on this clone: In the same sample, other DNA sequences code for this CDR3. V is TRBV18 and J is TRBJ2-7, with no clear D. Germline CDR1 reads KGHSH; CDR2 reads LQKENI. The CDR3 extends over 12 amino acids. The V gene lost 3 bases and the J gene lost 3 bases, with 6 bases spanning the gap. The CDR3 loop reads CASSPSIYEQYF. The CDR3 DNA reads TGTGCCAGCTCACCCTCGATCTACGAGCAGTACTTC.

CDR3 in amino acids: CASSPRTGLLANYGYTF. In DNA, the CDR3 is TGTGCCAGCAGCCCAAGAACAGGGCTGTTGGCTAACTATGGCTACACCTTC. The chain has TRBV5-5 and TRBJ1-2, with D perhaps matching TRBD1 (6 bases). The CDR3 spans 17 residues. V was cut by 4 bases and J by 0 bases, with 19 bases left in between. Germline V gives CDR1 SGHKS, CDR2 YYEKEE (reference sequence).

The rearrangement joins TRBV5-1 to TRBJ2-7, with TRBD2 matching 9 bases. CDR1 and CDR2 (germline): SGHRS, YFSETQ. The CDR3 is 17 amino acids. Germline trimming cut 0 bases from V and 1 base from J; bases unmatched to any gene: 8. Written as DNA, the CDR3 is TGCGCCAGCAGCTTGGTATCCGGCGGGAGGGGGTCCTACGAGCAGTACTTC. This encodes CASSLVSGGRGSYEQYF.

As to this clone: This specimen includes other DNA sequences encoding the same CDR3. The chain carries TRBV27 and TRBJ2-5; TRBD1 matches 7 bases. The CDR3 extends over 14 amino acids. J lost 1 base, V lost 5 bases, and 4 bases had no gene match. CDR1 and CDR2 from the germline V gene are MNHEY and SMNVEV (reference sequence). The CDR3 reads CASSRYRGQETQYF. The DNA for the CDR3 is TGTGCCAGCAGTAGATACAGGGGCCAAGAGACCCAGTACTTC.

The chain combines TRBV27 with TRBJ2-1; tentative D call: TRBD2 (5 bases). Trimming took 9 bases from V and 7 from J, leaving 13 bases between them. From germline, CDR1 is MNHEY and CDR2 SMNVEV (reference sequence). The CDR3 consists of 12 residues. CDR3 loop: CASSVRGNEQFF. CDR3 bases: TGTGCCAGTTCGGTCCGGGGAAATGAGCAGTTCTTC.

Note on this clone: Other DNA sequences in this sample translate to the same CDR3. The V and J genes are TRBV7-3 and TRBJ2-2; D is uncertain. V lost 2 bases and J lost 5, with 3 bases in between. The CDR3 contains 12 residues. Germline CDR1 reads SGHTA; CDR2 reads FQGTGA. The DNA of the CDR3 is TGTGCCAGCAGCTTATTGACCGGGGAGCTGTTTTTT. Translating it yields CASSLLTGELFF.

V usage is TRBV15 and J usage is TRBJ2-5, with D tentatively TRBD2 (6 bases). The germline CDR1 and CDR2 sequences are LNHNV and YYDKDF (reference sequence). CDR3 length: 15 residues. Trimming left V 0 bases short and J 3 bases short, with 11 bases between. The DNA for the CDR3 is TGTGCCACCAGCAGAGATAGGGGCGGGAAAGAGACCCAGTACTTC. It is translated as CATSRDRGGKETQYF.

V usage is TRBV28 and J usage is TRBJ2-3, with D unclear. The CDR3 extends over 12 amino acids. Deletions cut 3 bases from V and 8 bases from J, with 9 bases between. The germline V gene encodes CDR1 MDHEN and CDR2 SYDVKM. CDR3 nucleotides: TGTGCCAGCAGTTTCAGCCCACGTACGCAGTATTTT. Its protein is CASSFSPRTQYF.

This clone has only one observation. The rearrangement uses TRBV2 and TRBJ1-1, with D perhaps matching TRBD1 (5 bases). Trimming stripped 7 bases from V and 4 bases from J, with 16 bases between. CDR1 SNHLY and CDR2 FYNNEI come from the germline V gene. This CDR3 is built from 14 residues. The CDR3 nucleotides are TGTGCCAGCATCGCCGAGGGGATGGGCACTGAAGCTTTCTTT. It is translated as CASIAEGMGTEAFF.

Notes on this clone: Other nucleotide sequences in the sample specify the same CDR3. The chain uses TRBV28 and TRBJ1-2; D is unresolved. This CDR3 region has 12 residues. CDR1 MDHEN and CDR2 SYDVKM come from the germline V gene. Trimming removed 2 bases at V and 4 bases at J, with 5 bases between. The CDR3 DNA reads TGTGCCAGCAGTTTAGGGAGCTATGGCTACACCTTC. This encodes CASSLGSYGYTF.

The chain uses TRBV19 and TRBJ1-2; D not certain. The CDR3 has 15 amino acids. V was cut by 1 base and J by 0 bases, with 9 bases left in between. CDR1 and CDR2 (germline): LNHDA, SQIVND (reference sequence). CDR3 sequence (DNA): TGTGCCAGTAGTATAGTGCCGGAAACTAACTATGGCTACACCTTC. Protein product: CASSIVPETNYGYTF.